The 8 T cell receptor beta chains listed next were all sequenced from one sample in a study of T cell repertoires in cytomegalovirus infection. TCRdb called the reads again in MiXCR, with one record for every CDR3 protein. The sample lists some 320,000 distinct CDR3 sequences; 8% to 9.5% were seen once. Sequenced input: PBMCs. These TCRs come from a human donor in good health (CMV status not recorded). Some clones in this sample may be carry-over from other donors' samples.

The rearrangement links TRBV6-5 to TRBJ2-7, with a weak D call TRBD2 (6 bases). Trimming took 1 base from V and 6 from J, leaving 7 bases between them. Germline V CDR1 and CDR2: MNHEY, SVGAGI. CDR3 size: 12 residues. CDR3 in DNA: TGTGCCAGCAGTTACTTGGGGGGCGAGCAGTACTTC. Translation gives CASSYLGGEQYF.

The rearrangement joins TRBV15 to TRBJ1-2, with 9 bases matching TRBD1. This CDR3 region has 17 residues. Germline-derived CDR1 and CDR2 are LNHNV and YYDKDF (reference sequence). V was pared by 4 bases and J by 7 bases, with 16 bases of the junction left unmatched. The CDR3 DNA is TGTGCCACCAGCACCGGCGTTCTGGACAGGGGTAGATCTGGCTACACCTTC. This gives the protein CATSTGVLDRGRSGYTF.

The CDR3 reads CASLKGAGGLQPQHF. DNA of the CDR3: TGTGCCAGCCTAAAAGGGGCAGGGGGGCTTCAGCCCCAGCATTTT. The rearrangement uses TRBV12-3 or TRBV12-4 and TRBJ1-5; 7 positions match TRBD1. The CDR3 has 15 residues. With V trimmed by 8 bases and J by 6 bases, 13 bases remained unmatched.

The V gene is TRBV9, the J gene TRBJ2-2; 7 positions agree with TRBD2. Unmatched junction bases numbered 14, after V lost 3 bases and J lost 6 bases. CDR1 SGDLS and CDR2 YYNGEE come from the germline V gene. The CDR3 spans 17 residues. CDR3 sequence reads: CASSGPNWGGAPGELFF. The CDR3 nucleotides read TGTGCCAGCAGCGGACCCAATTGGGGGGGTGCCCCCGGGGAGCTGTTTTTT.

The table lists this clonotype with a few counts. V gene TRBV12-3 or TRBV12-4 combines with J gene TRBJ1-1; D is perhaps TRBD1 (5 bases). Trimming pared 6 bases from V and 6 bases from J, leaving 17 bases between. The CDR3 loop spans 14 amino acids. CDR3 nucleotide sequence: TGTGCCAGCAGGGCGACCTCCCGAGGGGCTGAAGCTTTCTTT. This encodes CASRATSRGAEAFF.

This clonotype showed up just a few times. V and J are TRBV19 and TRBJ1-4; 8 bases fit TRBD1. Germline CDR1 LNHDA, CDR2 SQIVND (reference sequence). The CDR3 covers 16 residues. After removal of 3 bases from V and 6 bases from J, the junction contained 9 bases not matched to a gene. The CDR3: CASSIVGQGRDEKLFF. Written as DNA, the CDR3 is TGTGCCAGTAGTATCGTCGGACAGGGAAGAGATGAAAAACTGTTTTTT.

This clonotype was recorded at least ten times. This chain's CDR3 is CASSPKAGPSTDTQYF. The CDR3 nucleotides read TGTGCCAGCAGCCCCAAAGCGGGGCCTAGCACAGATACGCAGTATTTT. The chain recombines TRBV7-3 with TRBJ2-3; the match to TRBD2 covers 7 bases. V was clipped by 5 bases and J by 0 bases; unmatched bases: 8. Germline values: CDR1 SGHTA, CDR2 FQGTGA. The CDR3 has 16 residues. Based on the CDR3 plus reference TRBV7-3 and TRBJ2-3, the full variable domain is GAGVSQTPSNKVTEKGKYVELRCDPISGHTALYWYRQSLGQGPEFLIYFQGTGAADDSGLPNDRFFAVRPEGSVSTLKIQRTERGDSAVYLCASSPKAGPSTDTQYFGPGTRLTVL.

This clonotype has a handful of counts. The chain combines TRBV7-3 with TRBJ2-7, with D possibly being TRBD2 (5 bases). The CDR3 length is 14 residues. Trimming cost V 3 bases and J 3 bases, with 12 bases left between them. Germline CDR1 reads SGHTA; CDR2 reads FQGTGA. CDR3 in amino acids: CASSFDGNRYEQYF. CDR3 sequence (DNA): TGTGCCAGCAGCTTCGACGGGAATCGCTACGAGCAGTACTTC.